This T cell receptor (beta chain) appears in the sequencing data of a study of blood T cell repertoires in COVID-19. Overall study: Spain, Italy and the United States supplied samples that represented acute and convalescent COVID-19. Sources were T cells, B-cell-depleted T cells, or PBMCs; the material itself was cDNA or gDNA.

Clones were sequenced by immunoSEQ multiplex PCR, and TCRdb holds only the in-frame ones, with some missing. The table includes approximately 250,000 clones, roughly 85% detected once. This clone was observed once. Trimming removed 4 bases from V and 2 bases from J, with 12 bases in between. The CDR3 is made up of 13 amino acids. Looked up from germline, CDR1 is GTSNPN and CDR2 is SVGIG (reference sequence). It was during active infection that Seattle patients were enrolled and then longitudinally followed. V usage is TRBV30 and J usage is TRBJ2-7, with D possibly being TRBD1 (5 bases). This sequence was found in a man over 45 with COVID-19, enrolled during active disease. Sequences were obtained from peripheral blood. CDR3 nucleotides: TGTGCCTGGAATCAGGGAATGCCCTACGAGCAGTACTTC. Translating it yields CAWNQGMPYEQYF.